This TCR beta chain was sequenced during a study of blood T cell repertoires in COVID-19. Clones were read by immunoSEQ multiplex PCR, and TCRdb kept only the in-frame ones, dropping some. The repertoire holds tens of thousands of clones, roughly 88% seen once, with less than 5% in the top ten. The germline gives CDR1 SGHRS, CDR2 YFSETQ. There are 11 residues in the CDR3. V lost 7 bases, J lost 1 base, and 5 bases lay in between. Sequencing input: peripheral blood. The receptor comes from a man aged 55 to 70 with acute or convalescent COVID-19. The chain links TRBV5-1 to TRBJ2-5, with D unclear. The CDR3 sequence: CASGIQETQYF. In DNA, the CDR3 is TGCGCCAGCGGCATCCAAGAGACCCAGTACTTC.